This TCR beta chain was captured in a study of blood T cell repertoires in COVID-19. Trimming cost V 0 bases and J 5 bases; bases outside gene matches: 13. Germline CDR1 reads SGHNT; CDR2 reads YYREEE (reference sequence). The CDR3 length is 18 residues. Libraries were prepared by immunoSEQ multiplex PCR; TCRdb keeps only in-frame clonotypes and omits some of them. The table shows 30,000 to 35,000 clones, with around four fifths occurring only once. This clone has just a few counts. This sequence was found in a woman aged 55-70 years with acute or convalescent COVID-19. The chain employs TRBV5-4 and TRBJ1-2; TRBD1 matches 10 bases. Sequencing was done on a sample of peripheral blood. This chain's CDR3 is CASSLAWDRGLTGYGYTF. The CDR3 DNA reads as TGTGCCAGCAGCTTGGCCTGGGACAGGGGACTTACGGGTTATGGCTACACCTTC.